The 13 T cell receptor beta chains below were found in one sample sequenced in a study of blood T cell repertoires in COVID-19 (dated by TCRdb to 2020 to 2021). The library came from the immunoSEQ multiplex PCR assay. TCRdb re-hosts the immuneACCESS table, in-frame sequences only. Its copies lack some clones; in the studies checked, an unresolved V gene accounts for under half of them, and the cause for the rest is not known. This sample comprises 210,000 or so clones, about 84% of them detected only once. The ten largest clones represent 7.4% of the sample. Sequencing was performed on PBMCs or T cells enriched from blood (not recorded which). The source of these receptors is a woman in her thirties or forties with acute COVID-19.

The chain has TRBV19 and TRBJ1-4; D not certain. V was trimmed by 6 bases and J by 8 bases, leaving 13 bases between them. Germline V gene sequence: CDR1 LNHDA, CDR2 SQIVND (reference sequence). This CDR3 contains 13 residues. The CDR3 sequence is CASRDLTGEKLFF. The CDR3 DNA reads TGTGCCAGTAGAGACCTTACGGGGGAAAAACTGTTTTTT.

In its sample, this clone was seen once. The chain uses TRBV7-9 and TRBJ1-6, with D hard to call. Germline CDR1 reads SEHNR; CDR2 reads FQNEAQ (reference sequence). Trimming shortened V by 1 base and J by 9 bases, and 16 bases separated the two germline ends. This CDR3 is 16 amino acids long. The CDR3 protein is CASSLEPNLYGSPLHF. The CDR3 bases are TGTGCCAGCAGCTTAGAACCCAACCTCTATGGTTCACCCCTCCACTTT.

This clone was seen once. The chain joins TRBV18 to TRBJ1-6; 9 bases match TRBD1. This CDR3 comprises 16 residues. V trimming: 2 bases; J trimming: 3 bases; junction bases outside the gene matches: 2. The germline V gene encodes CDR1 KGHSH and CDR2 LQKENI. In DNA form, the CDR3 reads TGTGCCAGCTCACCAGTGACAGGGGGCTATAATTCACCCCTCCACTTT. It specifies CASSPVTGGYNSPLHF.

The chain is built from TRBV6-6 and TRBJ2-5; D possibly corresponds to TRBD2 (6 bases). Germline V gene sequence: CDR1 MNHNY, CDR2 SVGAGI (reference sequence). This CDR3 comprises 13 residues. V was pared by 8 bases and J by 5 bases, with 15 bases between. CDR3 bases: TGTGCCAGCCTTAGGAGGGTGGGGGAGACCCAGTACTTC. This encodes CASLRRVGETQYF.

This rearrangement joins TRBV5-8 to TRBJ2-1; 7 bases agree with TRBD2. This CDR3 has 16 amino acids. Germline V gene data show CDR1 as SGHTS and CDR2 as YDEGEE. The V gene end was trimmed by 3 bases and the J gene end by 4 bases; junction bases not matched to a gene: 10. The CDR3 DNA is TGTGCCAGCAGCTCAGGCAGACTAGCAACGTACAATGAGCAGTTCTTC. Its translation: CASSSGRLATYNEQFF. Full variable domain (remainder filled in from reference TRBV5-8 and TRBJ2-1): EAGVTQSPTHLIKTRGQQATLRCSPISGHTSVYWYQQALGLGLQFLLWYDEGEERNRGNFPPRFSGRQFPNYSSELNVNALELEDSALYLCASSSGRLATYNEQFFGPGTRLTVL.

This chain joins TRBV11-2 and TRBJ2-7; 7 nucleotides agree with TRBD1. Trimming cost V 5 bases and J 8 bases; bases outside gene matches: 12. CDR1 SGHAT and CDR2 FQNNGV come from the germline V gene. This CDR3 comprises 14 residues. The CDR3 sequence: CASSVGTVPTKQYF. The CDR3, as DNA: TGTGCCAGCAGCGTTGGGACAGTACCTACGAAGCAGTACTTC.

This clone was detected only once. This CDR3 reads CASSLARVIEQYF. DNA of the CDR3: TGTGCCAGCAGCTTGGCCAGGGTGATCGAGCAGTACTTC. V and J are TRBV11-2 and TRBJ2-7, with D perhaps matching TRBD1 (5 bases). V was clipped by 3 bases and J by 6 bases, with 12 bases between them. The CDR3 totals 13 residues. Germline V lookup: CDR1 SGHAT, CDR2 FQNNGV. Based on the CDR3 plus reference TRBV11-2 and TRBJ2-7, the full variable domain is EAGVAQSPRYKIIEKRQSVAFWCNPISGHATLYWYQQILGQGPKLLIQFQNNGVVDDSQLPKDRFSAERLKGVDSTLKIQPAKLEDSAVYLCASSLARVIEQYFGPGTRLTVT.

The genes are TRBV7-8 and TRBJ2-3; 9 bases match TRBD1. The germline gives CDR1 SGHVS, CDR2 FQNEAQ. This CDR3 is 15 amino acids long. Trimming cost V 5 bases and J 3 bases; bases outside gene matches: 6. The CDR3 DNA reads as TGTGCCAGCAGCCAACAGGGGGCTCGGACAGATACGCAGTATTTT. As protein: CASSQQGARTDTQYF.

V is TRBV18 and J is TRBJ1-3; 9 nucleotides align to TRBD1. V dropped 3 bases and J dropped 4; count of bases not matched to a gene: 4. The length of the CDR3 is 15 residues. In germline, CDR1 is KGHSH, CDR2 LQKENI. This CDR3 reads CASSPNRGPGNTIYF. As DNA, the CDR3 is TGTGCCAGCTCACCGAACAGGGGGCCCGGAAACACCATATATTTT.

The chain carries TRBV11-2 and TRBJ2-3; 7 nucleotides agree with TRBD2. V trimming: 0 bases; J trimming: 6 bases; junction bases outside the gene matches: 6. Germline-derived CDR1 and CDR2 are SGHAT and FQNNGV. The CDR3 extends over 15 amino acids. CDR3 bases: TGTGCCAGCAGCTTAGATCCCCGGGGAGGGGATACGCAGTATTTT. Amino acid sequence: CASSLDPRGGDTQYF.

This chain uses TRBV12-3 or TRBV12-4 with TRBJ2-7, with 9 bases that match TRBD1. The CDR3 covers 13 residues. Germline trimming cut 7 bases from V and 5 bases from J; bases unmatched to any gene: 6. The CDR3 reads CASTNRGHDEQYF. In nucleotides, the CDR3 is TGTGCCAGCACCAACAGGGGGCACGACGAGCAGTACTTC.

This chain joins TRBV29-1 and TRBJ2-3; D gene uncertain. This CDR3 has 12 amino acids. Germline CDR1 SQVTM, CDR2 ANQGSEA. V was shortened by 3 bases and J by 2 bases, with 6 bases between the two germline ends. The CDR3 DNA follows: TGCAGCGTTGATCCGGTCACAGATACGCAGTATTTT. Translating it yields CSVDPVTDTQYF.

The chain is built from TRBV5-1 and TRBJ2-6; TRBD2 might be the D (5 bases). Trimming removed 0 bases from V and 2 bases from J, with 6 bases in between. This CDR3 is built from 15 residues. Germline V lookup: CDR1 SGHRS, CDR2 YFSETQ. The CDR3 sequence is CASSLDGTGANVLTF. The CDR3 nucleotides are TGCGCCAGCAGCTTGGACGGGACTGGGGCCAACGTCCTGACTTTC.